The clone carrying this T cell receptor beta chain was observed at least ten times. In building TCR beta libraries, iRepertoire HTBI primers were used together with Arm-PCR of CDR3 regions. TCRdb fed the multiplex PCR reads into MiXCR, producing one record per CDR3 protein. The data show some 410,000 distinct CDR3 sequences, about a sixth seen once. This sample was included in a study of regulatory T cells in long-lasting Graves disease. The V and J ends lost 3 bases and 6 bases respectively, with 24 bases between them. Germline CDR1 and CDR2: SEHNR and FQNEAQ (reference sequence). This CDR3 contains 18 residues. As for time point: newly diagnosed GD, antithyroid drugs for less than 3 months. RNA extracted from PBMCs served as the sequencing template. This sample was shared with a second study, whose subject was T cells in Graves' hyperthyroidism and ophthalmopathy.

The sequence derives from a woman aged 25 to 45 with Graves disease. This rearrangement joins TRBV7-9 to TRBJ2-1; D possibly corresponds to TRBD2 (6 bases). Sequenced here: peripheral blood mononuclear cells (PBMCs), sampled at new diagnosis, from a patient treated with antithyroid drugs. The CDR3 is CASSFREVGGPKSNEQFF. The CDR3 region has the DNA TGTGCCAGCAGCTTTCGTGAGGTAGGAGGGCCAAAATCCAATGAGCAGTTCTTC.